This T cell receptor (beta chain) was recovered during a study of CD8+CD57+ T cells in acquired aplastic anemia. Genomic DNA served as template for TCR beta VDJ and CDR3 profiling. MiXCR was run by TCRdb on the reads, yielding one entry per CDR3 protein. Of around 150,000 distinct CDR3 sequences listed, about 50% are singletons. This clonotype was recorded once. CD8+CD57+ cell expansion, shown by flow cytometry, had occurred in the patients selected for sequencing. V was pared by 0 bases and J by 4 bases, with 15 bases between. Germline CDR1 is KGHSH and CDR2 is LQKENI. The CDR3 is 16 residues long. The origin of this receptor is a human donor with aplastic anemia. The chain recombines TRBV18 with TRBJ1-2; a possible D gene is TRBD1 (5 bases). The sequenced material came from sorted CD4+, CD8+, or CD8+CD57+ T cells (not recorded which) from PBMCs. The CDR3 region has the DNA TGTGCCAGCTCACCACCGAGTACTGTACAGGCCTATGGCTACACCTTC. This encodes CASSPPSTVQAYGYTF.